What follows are 2 T cell receptor beta chains derived from one specimen sequenced in a study of CD8 T cells in Susac syndrome. Random hexamers were used to reverse transcribe an amount of about 0.45 to 1 ug RNA. One entry per CDR3 protein results from TCRdb running MiXCR on the immunoSEQ multiplex PCR reads. The table has 150,000 to 200,000 distinct CDR3 sequences, roughly 94% seen once. The sequencing sample was made of CD4+ T cells from PBMCs. Source of these receptors: a human donor with multiple sclerosis.

The chain couples TRBV28 to TRBJ2-7; TRBD1 matches 9 bases. CDR1 and CDR2 (germline): MDHEN, SYDVKM. Trimming removed 6 bases from V and 1 base from J; junction bases left unmatched: 7. The CDR3 runs to 15 residues. CDR3 protein: CASRMDRGHSYEQYF. The CDR3 DNA reads TGTGCCAGCAGGATGGACAGGGGCCATTCCTACGAGCAGTACTTC.

A few counts support this clonotype. The V gene is TRBV7-2, the J gene TRBJ2-7, with 10 bases identical to TRBD2. This CDR3 contains 14 residues. Unmatched junction bases numbered 1, after V lost 2 bases and J lost 3 bases. Germline V gene sequence: CDR1 SGHTA, CDR2 FQGNSA. CDR3 DNA: TGTGCCAGCAGCTTAAGGACTAGCGGCTACGAGCAGTACTTC. It codes for CASSLRTSGYEQYF. The full variable domain, its missing parts supplied by reference TRBV7-2 and TRBJ2-7, is GAGVSQSPSNKVTEKGKDVELRCDPISGHTALYWYRQSLGQGLEFLIYFQGNSAPDKSGLPSDRFSAERTGGSVSTLTIQRTQQEDSAVYLCASSLRTSGYEQYFGPGTRLTVT.